The T cell receptor (beta chain) under discussion was sequenced for a study of OX40 agonist ivuxolimab in advanced cancers. Broader study findings: At doses 0.1 to 3.0 mg/kg, CD4+ and CD8+ clones expanded. Among the lowest peripheral clonal expansion occurred in 0.1-3.0 mg/kg partial responders.

Systemic immunosuppression or autoimmune disease history was grounds to exclude patients. Repertoires were generated with immunoSEQ multiplex PCR, while TCRdb's copy carries only in-frame clones and drops some. The sample shows tens of thousands of clones, 70% to 90% of them seen only once. Points on this clone: What it recognizes is unknown.

Trimming took 0 bases from V and 2 from J, leaving 8 bases between them. Germline CDR1 reads MNHEY; CDR2 reads SVGAGI. The CDR3 contains 14 residues. V usage is TRBV6-5 and J usage is TRBJ2-7; tentatively, D is TRBD1 or TRBD2 (5 bases each). The sample consisted of CD4+ or CD8+ T cells sorted from blood, taken in a trial of the OX40 agonist ivuxolimab. This clonotype was sampled from an adult with an advanced solid tumor such as melanoma, head and neck, liver or kidney cancer. The CDR3, as DNA: TGTGCCAGCAGTTACTCGATGGGGGCCTACGAGCAGTACTTC. Amino acid sequence: CASSYSMGAYEQYF.